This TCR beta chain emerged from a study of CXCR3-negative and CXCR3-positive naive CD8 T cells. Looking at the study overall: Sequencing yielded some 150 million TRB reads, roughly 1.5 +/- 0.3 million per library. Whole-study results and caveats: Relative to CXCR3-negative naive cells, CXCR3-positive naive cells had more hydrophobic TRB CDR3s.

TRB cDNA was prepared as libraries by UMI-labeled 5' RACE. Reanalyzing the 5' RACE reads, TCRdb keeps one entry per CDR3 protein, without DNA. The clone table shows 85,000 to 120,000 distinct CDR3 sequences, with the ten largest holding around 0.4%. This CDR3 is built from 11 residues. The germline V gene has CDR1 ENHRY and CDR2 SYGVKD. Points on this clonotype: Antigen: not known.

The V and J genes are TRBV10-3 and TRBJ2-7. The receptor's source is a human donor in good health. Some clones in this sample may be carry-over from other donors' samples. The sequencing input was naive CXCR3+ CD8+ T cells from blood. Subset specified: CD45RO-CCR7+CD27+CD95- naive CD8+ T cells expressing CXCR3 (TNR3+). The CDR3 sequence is CAIGIPYEQYF.